This T cell receptor (beta chain) was identified in a study of human T cells and chemical hapten exposure. The V and J ends lost 4 bases and 0 bases respectively, with 15 bases between them. Germline CDR1 is SGHTA and CDR2 is FQGNSA. The CDR3 runs 16 residues. MiXCR, applied by TCRdb to the RACE reads, yields one record per CDR3 protein. The profile shows roughly 89,000 distinct CDR3 sequences, around 9.9% of them singletons. This clonotype was observed at least ten times. Specified time point: patch test 3, about 24 weeks after DPC sensitization. Treatment noted: therapeutic diphenylcyclopropenone sensitization with weekly scalp DPC.

This sequence was found in a woman aged 25 to 39 with alopecia areata. Some clones in this sample may be carry-over from other donors' samples. The sequences come from whole blood, collected in connection with sensitization to the hapten diphenylcyclopropenone (DPC). This sequence joins TRBV7-2 and TRBJ1-1; D gene unclear. CDR3 in DNA: TGTGCCAGCAGCTCCCGATTCACGGGGTTGAACACTGAAGCTTTCTTT. Translated: CASSSRFTGLNTEAFF. The full variable domain, in which reference TRBV7-2 and TRBJ1-1 provide the parts outside the CDR3, is GAGVSQSPSNKVTEKGKDVELRCDPISGHTALYWYRQSLGQGLEFLIYFQGNSAPDKSGLPSDRFSAERTGGSVSTLTIQRTQQEDSAVYLCASSSRFTGLNTEAFFGQGTRLTVV.